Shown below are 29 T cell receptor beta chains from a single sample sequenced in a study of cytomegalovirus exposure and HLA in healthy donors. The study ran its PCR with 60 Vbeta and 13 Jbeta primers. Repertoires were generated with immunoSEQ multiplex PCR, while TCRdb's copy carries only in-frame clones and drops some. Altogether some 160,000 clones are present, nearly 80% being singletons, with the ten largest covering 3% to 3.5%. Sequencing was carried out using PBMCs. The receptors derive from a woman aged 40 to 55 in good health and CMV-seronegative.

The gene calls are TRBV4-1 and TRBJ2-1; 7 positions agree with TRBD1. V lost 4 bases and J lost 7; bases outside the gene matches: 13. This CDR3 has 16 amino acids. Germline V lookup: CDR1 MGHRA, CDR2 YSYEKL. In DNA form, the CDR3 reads TGCGCCAGCAGCCTAGGACAGGCTGGGATATTTAATGAGCAGTTCTTC. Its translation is CASSLGQAGIFNEQFF.

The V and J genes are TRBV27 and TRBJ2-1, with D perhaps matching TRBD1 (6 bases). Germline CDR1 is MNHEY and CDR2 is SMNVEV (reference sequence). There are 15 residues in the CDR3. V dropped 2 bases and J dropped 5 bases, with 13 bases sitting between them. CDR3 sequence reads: CASSLNREIHNEQFF. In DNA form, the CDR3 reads TGTGCCAGCAGTTTAAACAGGGAAATCCACAATGAGCAGTTCTTC.

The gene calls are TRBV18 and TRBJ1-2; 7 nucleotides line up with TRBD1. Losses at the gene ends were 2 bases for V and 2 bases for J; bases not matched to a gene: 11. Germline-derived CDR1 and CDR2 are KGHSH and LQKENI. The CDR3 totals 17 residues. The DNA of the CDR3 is TGTGCCAGCTCACCAGTAGCAGGTCAGGGGGTGAACTATGGCTACACCTTC. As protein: CASSPVAGQGVNYGYTF.

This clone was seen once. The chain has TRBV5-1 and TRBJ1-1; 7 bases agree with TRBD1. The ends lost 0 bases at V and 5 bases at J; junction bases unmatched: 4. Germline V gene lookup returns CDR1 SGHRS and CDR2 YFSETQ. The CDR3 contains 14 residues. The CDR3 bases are TGCGCCAGCAGCTTGGGGCAGGGGGAGACTGAAGCTTTCTTT. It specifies CASSLGQGETEAFF.

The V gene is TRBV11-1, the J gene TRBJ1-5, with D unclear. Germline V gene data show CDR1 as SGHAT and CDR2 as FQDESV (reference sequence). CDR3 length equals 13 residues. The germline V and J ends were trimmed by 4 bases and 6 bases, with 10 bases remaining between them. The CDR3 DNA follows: TGTGCCAGCAGCTATGACATCGGTCAGCCCCAGCATTTT. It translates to CASSYDIGQPQHF.

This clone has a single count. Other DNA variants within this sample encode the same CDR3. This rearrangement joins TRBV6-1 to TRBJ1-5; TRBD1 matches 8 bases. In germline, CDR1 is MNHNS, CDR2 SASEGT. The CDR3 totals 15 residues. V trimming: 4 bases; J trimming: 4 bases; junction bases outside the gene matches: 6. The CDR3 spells CASSGGTGLNQPQHF. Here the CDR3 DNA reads TGTGCCAGCAGTGGGGGGACAGGACTAAATCAGCCCCAGCATTTT.

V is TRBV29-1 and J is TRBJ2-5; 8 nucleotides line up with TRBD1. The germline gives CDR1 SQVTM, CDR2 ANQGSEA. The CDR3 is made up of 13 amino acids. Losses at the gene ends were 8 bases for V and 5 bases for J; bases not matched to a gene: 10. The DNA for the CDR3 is TGCAGCACTCCCGGACAGGGTTGGGAGACCCAGTACTTC. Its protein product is CSTPGQGWETQYF.

The CDR3 DNA sequence: TGTGCCAGCAGCTTACGCTGGGGCTCGAGCACAGATACGCAGTATTTT. Translating gives CASSLRWGSSTDTQYF. The V gene is TRBV7-9, the J gene TRBJ2-3; the D gene is possibly TRBD1 (5 bases). The CDR3 length is 16 residues. Germline assignment: CDR1 SEHNR and CDR2 FQNEAQ (reference sequence). V lost 2 bases, J lost 0 bases, and 12 bases lay in between.

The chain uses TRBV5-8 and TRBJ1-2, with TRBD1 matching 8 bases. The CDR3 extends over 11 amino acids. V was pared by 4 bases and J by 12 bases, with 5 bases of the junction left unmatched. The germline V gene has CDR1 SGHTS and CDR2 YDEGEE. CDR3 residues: CASSTDREDTF. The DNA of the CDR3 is TGTGCCAGCAGCACGGACAGGGAGGACACCTTC.

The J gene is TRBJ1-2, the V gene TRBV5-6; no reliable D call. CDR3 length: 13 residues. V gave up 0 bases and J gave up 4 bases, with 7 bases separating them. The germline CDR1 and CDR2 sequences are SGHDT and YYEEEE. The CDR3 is CASSLANSYGYTF. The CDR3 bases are TGTGCCAGCAGCTTGGCGAACAGCTATGGCTACACCTTC. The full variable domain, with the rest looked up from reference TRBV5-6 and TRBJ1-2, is DAGVTQSPTHLIKTRGQQVTLRCSPKSGHDTVSWYQQALGQGPQFIFQYYEEEERQRGNFPDRFSGHQFPNYSSELNVNALLLGDSALYLCASSLANSYGYTFGSGTRLTVV.

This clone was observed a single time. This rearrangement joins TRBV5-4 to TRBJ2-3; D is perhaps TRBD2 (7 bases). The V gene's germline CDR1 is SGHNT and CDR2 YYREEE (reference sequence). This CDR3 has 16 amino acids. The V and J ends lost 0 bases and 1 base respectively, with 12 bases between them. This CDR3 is CASSLGGGSRTDTQYF. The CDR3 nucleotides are TGTGCCAGCAGCTTGGGCGGGGGCTCTCGCACAGATACGCAGTATTTT.

The CDR3 sequence is CASSPSNGLEAFF. CDR3 in DNA: TGCGCCAGCAGCCCTTCGAACGGACTTGAAGCTTTCTTT. The V gene is TRBV5-1, the J gene TRBJ1-1; D not certain. The CDR3 runs 13 residues. Trimming cost V 4 bases and J 7 bases, with 14 bases left between them. Germline V lookup: CDR1 SGHRS, CDR2 YFSETQ.

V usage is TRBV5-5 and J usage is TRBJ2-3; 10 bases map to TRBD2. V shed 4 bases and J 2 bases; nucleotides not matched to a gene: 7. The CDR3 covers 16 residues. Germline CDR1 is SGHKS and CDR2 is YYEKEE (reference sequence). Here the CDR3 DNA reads TGTGCCAGCAGCGGGAGCGGGGGGGGACTCACAGATACGCAGTATTTT. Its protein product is CASSGSGGGLTDTQYF.

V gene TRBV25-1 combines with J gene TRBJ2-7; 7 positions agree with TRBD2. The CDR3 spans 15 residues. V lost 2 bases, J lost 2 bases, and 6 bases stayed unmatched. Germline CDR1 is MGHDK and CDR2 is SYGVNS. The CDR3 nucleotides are TGTGCCAGCAGTGAAAACCGGGCGGGGGCCTACGAGCAGTACTTC. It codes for CASSENRAGAYEQYF.

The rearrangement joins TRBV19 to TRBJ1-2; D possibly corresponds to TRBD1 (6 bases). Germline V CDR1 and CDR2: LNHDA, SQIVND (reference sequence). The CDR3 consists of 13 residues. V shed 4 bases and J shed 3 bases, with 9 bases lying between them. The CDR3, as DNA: TGTGCCAGTAGTACCTACAGGGACTATGGCTACACCTTC. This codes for CASSTYRDYGYTF.

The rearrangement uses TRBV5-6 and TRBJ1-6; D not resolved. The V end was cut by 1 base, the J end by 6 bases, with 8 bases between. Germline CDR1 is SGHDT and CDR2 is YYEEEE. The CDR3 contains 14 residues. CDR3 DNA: TGTGCCAGCAGCTTGCGTGGCGGTAATTCACCCCTCCACTTT. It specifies CASSLRGGNSPLHF.

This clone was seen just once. The CDR3 is CASSPRRGQGAGNTIYF. DNA for the CDR3: TGTGCCAGCAGCCCCCGTAGGGGGCAGGGAGCTGGAAACACCATATATTTT. V usage is TRBV7-9 and J usage is TRBJ1-3, with TRBD1 identical over 7 bases. Trimming cost V 5 bases and J 2 bases; bases outside gene matches: 12. Germline assignment: CDR1 SEHNR and CDR2 FQNEAQ (reference sequence). This CDR3 region has 17 residues.

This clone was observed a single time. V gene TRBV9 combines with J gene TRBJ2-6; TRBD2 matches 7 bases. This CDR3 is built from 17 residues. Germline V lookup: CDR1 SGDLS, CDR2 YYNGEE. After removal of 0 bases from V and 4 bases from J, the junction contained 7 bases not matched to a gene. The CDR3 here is CASSVAGTTAGANVLTF. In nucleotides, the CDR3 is TGTGCCAGCAGCGTAGCTGGGACTACGGCCGGGGCCAACGTCCTGACTTTC.

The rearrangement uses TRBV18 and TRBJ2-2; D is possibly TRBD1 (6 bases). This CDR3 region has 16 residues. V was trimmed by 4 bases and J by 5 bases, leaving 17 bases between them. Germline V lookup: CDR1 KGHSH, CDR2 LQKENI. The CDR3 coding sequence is TGTGCCAGCTCACTTTCCAATCACAGGGTAACCGGGGAGCTGTTTTTT. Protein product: CASSLSNHRVTGELFF. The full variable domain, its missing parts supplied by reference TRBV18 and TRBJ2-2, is NAGVMQNPRHLVRRRGQEARLRCSPMKGHSHVYWYRQLPEEGLKFMVYLQKENIIDESGMPKERFSAEFPKEGPSILRIQQVVRGDSAAYFCASSLSNHRVTGELFFGEGSRLTVL.

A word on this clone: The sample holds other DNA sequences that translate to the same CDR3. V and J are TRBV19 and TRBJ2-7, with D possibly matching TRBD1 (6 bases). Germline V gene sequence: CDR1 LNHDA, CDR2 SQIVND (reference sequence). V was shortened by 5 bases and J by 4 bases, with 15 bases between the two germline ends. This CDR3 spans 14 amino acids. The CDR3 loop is CASSLTPGEYEQYF. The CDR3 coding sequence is TGTGCCAGTAGTTTAACGCCAGGGGAATACGAGCAGTACTTC.

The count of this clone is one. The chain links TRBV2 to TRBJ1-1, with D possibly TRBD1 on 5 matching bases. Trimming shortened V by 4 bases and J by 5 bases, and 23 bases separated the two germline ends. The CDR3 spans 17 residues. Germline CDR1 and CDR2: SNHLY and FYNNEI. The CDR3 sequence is CASSVHRTGGVNTEAFF. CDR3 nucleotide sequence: TGTGCCAGCAGTGTCCACCGCACGGGGGGAGTAAATACTGAAGCTTTCTTT.

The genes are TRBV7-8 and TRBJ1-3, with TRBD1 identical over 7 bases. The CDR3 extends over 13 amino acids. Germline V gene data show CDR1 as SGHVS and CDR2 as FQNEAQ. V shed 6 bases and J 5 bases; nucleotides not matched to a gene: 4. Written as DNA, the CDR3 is TGTGCCAGCAGGGGGGACAGACGAAACACCATATATTTT. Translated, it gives CASRGDRRNTIYF.

CDR3 sequence (DNA): TGTGCCAGCAGCCCCCTTAGCGGGGGGGCTGGCGGGGAGCTGTTTTTT. Residues: CASSPLSGGAGGELFF. The chain is built from TRBV5-4 and TRBJ2-2; TRBD2 agrees at 11 bases. Germline CDR1 SGHNT, CDR2 YYREEE (reference sequence). CDR3 length equals 16 residues. The V gene end was trimmed by 4 bases and the J gene end by 7 bases; junction bases not matched to a gene: 9.

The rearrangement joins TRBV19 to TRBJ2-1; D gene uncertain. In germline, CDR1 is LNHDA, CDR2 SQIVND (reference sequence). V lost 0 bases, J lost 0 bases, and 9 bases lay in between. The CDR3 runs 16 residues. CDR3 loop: CASSIEGIPSYNEQFF. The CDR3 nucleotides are TGTGCCAGTAGTATAGAGGGCATCCCCTCCTACAATGAGCAGTTCTTC.

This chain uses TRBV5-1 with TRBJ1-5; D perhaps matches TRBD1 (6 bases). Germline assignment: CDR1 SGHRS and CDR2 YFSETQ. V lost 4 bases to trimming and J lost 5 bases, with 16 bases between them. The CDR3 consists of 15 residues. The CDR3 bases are TGCGCCAGCAGCCTGGGGGGCCTACTCGATCAGCCCCAGCATTTT. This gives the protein CASSLGGLLDQPQHF.

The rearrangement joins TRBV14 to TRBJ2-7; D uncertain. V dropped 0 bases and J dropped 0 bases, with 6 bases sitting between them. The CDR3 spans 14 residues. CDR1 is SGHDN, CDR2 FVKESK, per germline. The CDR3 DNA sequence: TGTGCCAGCAGCCAAGAGATTAGCTCCTACGAGCAGTACTTC. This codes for CASSQEISSYEQYF.

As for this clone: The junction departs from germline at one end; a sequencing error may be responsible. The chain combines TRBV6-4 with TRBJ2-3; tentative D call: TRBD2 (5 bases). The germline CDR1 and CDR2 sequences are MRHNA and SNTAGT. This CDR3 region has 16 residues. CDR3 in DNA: TGTGCCAGCAGTTACTCGACCAGTTTCGGGGCAGATACGCAGTATTTT. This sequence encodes CASSYSTSFGADTQYF.

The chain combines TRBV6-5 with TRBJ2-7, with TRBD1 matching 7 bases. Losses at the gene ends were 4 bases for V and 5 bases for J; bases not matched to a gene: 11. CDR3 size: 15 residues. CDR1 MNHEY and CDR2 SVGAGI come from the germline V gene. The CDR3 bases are TGTGCCAGCAGTTTTCACAGGGGCGCGGCCGACGAGCAGTACTTC. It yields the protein CASSFHRGAADEQYF.

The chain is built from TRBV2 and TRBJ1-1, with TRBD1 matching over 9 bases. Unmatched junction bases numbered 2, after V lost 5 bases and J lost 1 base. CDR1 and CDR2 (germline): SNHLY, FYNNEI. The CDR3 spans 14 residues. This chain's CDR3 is CASSWDRENTEAFF. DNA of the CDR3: TGTGCCAGCAGTTGGGACAGGGAGAACACTGAAGCTTTCTTT.